This T cell receptor (beta chain) was identified during a study of T cell changes during pregnancy in multiple sclerosis. Per germline, CDR1 LNHDA and CDR2 SQIVND (reference sequence). V lost 3 bases and J lost 0; bases outside the gene matches: 3. This CDR3 region has 15 residues. The table came from immunoSEQ multiplex PCR; TCRdb's copy has only in-frame clones and leaves some out. This sample has approximately 59,000 clones, with around 95% found just once. This TCR derives from a female donor with multiple sclerosis, enrolled in a pregnancy study. The sample consisted of CD4+ T cells from peripheral blood mononuclear cells, taken before pregnancy. The rearrangement uses TRBV19 and TRBJ2-3; 7 bases fit TRBD2. The CDR3 DNA reads as TGTGCCAGTAGTATGGGCGGGAGCAGCACAGATACGCAGTATTTT. This encodes CASSMGGSSTDTQYF.